This TCR beta chain was sequenced in a study of identical twins. Study-wide findings and caveats: Models underestimated out-of-frame TCR alpha sharing in monozygotic twins. Out-of-frame alpha sequences shared by twins were enriched for low generation probability.

It was template switching that added a universal primer site, and there were unique molecular identifiers on the cDNA. TCRdb reanalysed the 5' RACE reads using MiXCR and keeps one entry per CDR3 protein. The sample records about 660,000 distinct CDR3 sequences, 8% to 9% being singletons. Comments on this clonotype: Its antigen is still unknown.

The CDR3 sequence is 15 residues long. V dropped 4 bases and J dropped 2 bases, with 14 bases sitting between them. Germline lookup yields CDR1 DFQATT and CDR2 SNEGSKA (reference sequence). The same sample was also studied in work on yellow fever vaccine responses in identical twins.

This rearrangement joins TRBV20-1 to TRBJ2-2; a weak D match, TRBD2 (6 bases). The receptor was derived from a woman under 30 in good health. The sample was PBMCs. The CDR3 nucleotides read TGCAGTGCTAATTTAGCGGTCACAAACACCGGGGAGCTGTTTTTT. Encoded protein: CSANLAVTNTGELFF.